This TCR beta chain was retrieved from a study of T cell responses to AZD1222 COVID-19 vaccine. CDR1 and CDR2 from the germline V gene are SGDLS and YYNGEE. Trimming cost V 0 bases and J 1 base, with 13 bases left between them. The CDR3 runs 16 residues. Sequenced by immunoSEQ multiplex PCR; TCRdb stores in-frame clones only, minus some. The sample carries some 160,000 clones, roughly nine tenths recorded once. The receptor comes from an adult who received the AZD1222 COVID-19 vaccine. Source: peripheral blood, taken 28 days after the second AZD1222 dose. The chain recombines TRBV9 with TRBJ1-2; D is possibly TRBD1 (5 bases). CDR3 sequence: CASSVDGTTINYGYTF. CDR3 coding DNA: TGTGCCAGCAGCGTAGACGGGACCACCATTAACTATGGCTACACCTTC.